The next 21 T cell receptor beta chains were all read from a single sample in a study of long-term antiretroviral therapy in people with HIV. At the survey level, the v3.0 immunoSEQ assay was run. TCRdb keeps only in-frame clones here, not all; method: immunoSEQ multiplex PCR. The data show about 34,000 clones, 94% seen once. Sample: unsorted PBMCs, taken around 5.4 years after starting antiretroviral therapy. Source of these receptors: a woman aged 45-65 years with HIV.

CDR3 amino acids: CASSLAPRGNQPQHF. The DNA of the CDR3 is TGTGCCAGCAGCTTAGCCCCCCGGGGCAATCAGCCCCAGCATTTT. V and J are TRBV7-8 and TRBJ1-5; no firm D call. Germline loops: CDR1 SGHVS, CDR2 FQNEAQ. The length of the CDR3 is 15 residues. Between the trimmed V and J ends, which lost 0 bases and 2 bases, there was a span of 8 bases.

The CDR3 nucleotides read TGTGCCAGCAGTGCTACAGGGACTGGGGCTTTCTCTGGGGCCAACGTCCTGACTTTC. Translated, it gives CASSATGTGAFSGANVLTF. The chain combines TRBV6-1 with TRBJ2-6; either TRBD1 or TRBD2 may supply D (6 bases each). The CDR3 totals 19 residues. Trimming stripped 4 bases from V and 0 bases from J, with 19 bases between. Germline CDR1 and CDR2: MNHNS and SASEGT.

The J gene is TRBJ2-7, the V gene TRBV5-5; 10 bases agree with TRBD2. The germline CDR1 and CDR2 sequences are SGHKS and YYEKEE (reference sequence). This CDR3 contains 16 residues. V lost 2 bases to trimming and J lost 1 base; unmatched junction nucleotides: 6. CDR3 DNA sequence: TGTGCCAGCAGCTTTCTTACTAGCGGGGCTTCCTACGAGCAGTACTTC. It is translated as CASSFLTSGASYEQYF.

The chain combines TRBV6-1 with TRBJ1-6, with 8 nucleotides matching TRBD1. Losses at the gene ends were 6 bases for V and 6 bases for J; bases not matched to a gene: 1. The CDR3 has 13 residues. Germline V gene sequence: CDR1 MNHNS, CDR2 SASEGT. This CDR3 reads CASRGQVNSPLHF. CDR3 nucleotide sequence: TGTGCCAGCAGGGGACAGGTTAATTCACCCCTCCACTTT.

The CDR3 spells CASSTRDWGCYEQYF. As DNA, the CDR3 is TGTGCCAGCAGCACCCGGGACTGGGGTTGCTACGAGCAGTACTTC. This sequence joins TRBV11-3 and TRBJ2-7; the D gene is possibly TRBD2 (6 bases). The CDR3 runs 15 residues. V was cut by 5 bases and J by 3 bases, with 17 bases left in between. Germline V lookup: CDR1 SGHNT, CDR2 YENEEA.

The chain has TRBV18 and TRBJ1-1; D unresolved. Trimming shortened V by 1 base and J by 0 bases, and 6 bases separated the two germline ends. Germline V gene sequence: CDR1 KGHSH, CDR2 LQKENI. There are 14 residues in the CDR3. CDR3 in DNA: TGTGCCAGCTCACCACAGATGATGAACACTGAAGCTTTCTTT. Translating it yields CASSPQMMNTEAFF.

The V gene is TRBV18, the J gene TRBJ1-5, with D unclear. This CDR3 has 15 residues. CDR1 and CDR2 from the germline V gene are KGHSH and LQKENI. The V and J ends lost 3 bases and 3 bases respectively, with 12 bases between them. DNA for the CDR3: TGTGCCAGCTCACCTTTGGCAACTTCCAATCAGCCCCAGCATTTT. Protein product: CASSPLATSNQPQHF.

The chain employs TRBV30 and TRBJ2-7; D possibly uses TRBD1 or TRBD2 (5 bases each). This CDR3 has 16 amino acids. Trimming pared 1 base from V and 2 bases from J, leaving 18 bases between. CDR1 and CDR2 (germline): GTSNPN, SVGIG (reference sequence). The CDR3 DNA sequence: TGTGCCTGGAGTGGCAAACGGGGCCAAGGGGCCTACGAGCAGTACTTC. Protein: CAWSGKRGQGAYEQYF.

The J gene is TRBJ2-5, the V gene TRBV19, with 7 positions matching TRBD2. The CDR3 has 13 amino acids. Germline loops: CDR1 LNHDA, CDR2 SQIVND (reference sequence). V was pared by 8 bases and J by 2 bases, with 5 bases of the junction left unmatched. The CDR3 region has the DNA TGTGCCAGTTCACCGGGACTACAAGAGACCCAGTACTTC. It yields the protein CASSPGLQETQYF.

The chain carries TRBV6-5 and TRBJ1-3; no definite D call. CDR3 length: 16 residues. Germline V gene lookup returns CDR1 MNHEY and CDR2 SVGAGI. V dropped 0 bases and J dropped 0 bases, with 9 bases sitting between them. In nucleotides, the CDR3 is TGTGCCAGCAGTTACTCGAGCCGGGACTCTGGAAACACCATATATTTT. It yields the protein CASSYSSRDSGNTIYF.

This chain links TRBV19 with TRBJ2-7; 8 nucleotides align to TRBD1. V trimming: 7 bases; J trimming: 7 bases; junction bases outside the gene matches: 9. Germline lookup yields CDR1 LNHDA and CDR2 SQIVND (reference sequence). The CDR3 contains 13 residues. The CDR3 protein is CASKETGEREQYF. The DNA of the CDR3 is TGTGCCAGTAAGGAGACAGGGGAGCGGGAGCAGTACTTC. The full variable domain, with the rest looked up from reference TRBV19 and TRBJ2-7, is DGGITQSPKYLFRKEGQNVTLSCEQNLNHDAMYWYRQDPGQGLRLIYYSQIVNDFQKGDIAEGYSVSREKKESFPLTVTSAQKNPTAFYLCASKETGEREQYFGPGTRLTVT.

V and J are TRBV5-1 and TRBJ2-1, with 8 bases fitting TRBD2. J was trimmed by 5 bases and V by 4 bases; bases with no gene match: 8. Germline V gene lookup returns CDR1 SGHRS and CDR2 YFSETQ. This CDR3 spans 15 amino acids. For the CDR3, the DNA is TGCGCCAGCAGCGACGGGACTAGTCGCCACAATGAGCAGTTCTTC. Amino acids: CASSDGTSRHNEQFF.

The rearrangement joins TRBV4-2 to TRBJ1-1, with 8 positions matching TRBD1. Unmatched junction bases numbered 9, after V lost 2 bases and J lost 7 bases. The CDR3 spans 15 residues. The germline gives CDR1 LGHNA, CDR2 YNFKEQ. CDR3 sequence: CASSQPGQGLGEAFF. The CDR3 bases are TGTGCCAGCAGCCAACCCGGACAGGGTTTAGGTGAAGCTTTCTTT.

The chain carries TRBV7-8 and TRBJ1-1, with no clear D. This CDR3 is built from 14 residues. V lost 5 bases, J lost 1 base, and 11 bases lay in between. Germline V gene data show CDR1 as SGHVS and CDR2 as FQNEAQ. CDR3 residues: CASSAPARNTEAFF. The CDR3 DNA reads as TGTGCCAGCAGCGCCCCAGCTCGGAACACTGAAGCTTTCTTT.

The chain has TRBV7-8 and TRBJ2-2, with 11 bases fitting TRBD2. The CDR3 extends over 18 amino acids. J gave up 2 bases and V 2 bases, and 7 bases lay outside the gene matches. CDR1 SGHVS and CDR2 FQNEAQ come from the germline V gene. CDR3 bases: TGTGCCAGCAGCTTACGTGCTCGACTAGCGGGAAACACCGGGGAGCTGTTTTTT. This translates into CASSLRARLAGNTGELFF.

The genes are TRBV5-6 and TRBJ2-5, with 7 bases identical to TRBD1. The V gene end was trimmed by 2 bases and the J gene end by 7 bases; junction bases not matched to a gene: 5. Germline CDR1 reads SGHDT; CDR2 reads YYEEEE. The CDR3 runs to 13 residues. Here the CDR3 reads CASSLDRVATQYF. As DNA, the CDR3 is TGTGCCAGCAGCTTAGACAGGGTCGCGACCCAGTACTTC.

The V and J genes are TRBV5-1 and TRBJ2-2; TRBD1 matches at 11 bases. V gave up 0 bases and J gave up 4 bases; unmatched junction bases: 2. CDR1 is SGHRS and CDR2 is YFSETQ in the germline V gene. The CDR3 is 16 amino acids. The CDR3 is CASSLAGTGGTGELFF. In DNA, the CDR3 is TGCGCCAGCAGCTTGGCCGGGACAGGGGGCACCGGGGAGCTGTTTTTT.

CDR3 in DNA: TGTGCCAGCAGCTTAGAAGGGGGGGGCTACGAGCAGTACTTC. As protein: CASSLEGGGYEQYF. The chain employs TRBV11-2 and TRBJ2-7, with a tentative D call TRBD2 (7 bases). Germline loops: CDR1 SGHAT, CDR2 FQNNGV. Trimming stripped 0 bases from V and 3 bases from J, with 9 bases between. The CDR3 is 14 amino acids.

The chain combines TRBV7-9 with TRBJ1-4; a possible D gene is TRBD1 (6 bases). The CDR3 totals 15 residues. Trimming stripped 3 bases from V and 7 bases from J, with 15 bases between. Germline CDR1 is SEHNR and CDR2 is FQNEAQ (reference sequence). The CDR3 DNA is TGTGCCAGCAGCTTCGAAGGGGGGGTCGGTGAAAAACTGTTTTTT. Translation: CASSFEGGVGEKLFF.

This clone occurred a few times. This sequence joins TRBV6-5 and TRBJ1-3; unclear D gene. CDR1 and CDR2 from the germline V gene are MNHEY and SVGAGI. Trimming stripped 8 bases from V and 0 bases from J, with 11 bases between. The length of the CDR3 is 14 residues. In DNA, the CDR3 is TGTGCCAGCGGAGCTCTACTCTCTGGAAACACCATATATTTT. Protein product: CASGALLSGNTIYF.

The genes are TRBV4-1 and TRBJ2-1; 12 bases are a match to TRBD1. Germline CDR1 is MGHRA and CDR2 is YSYEKL. CDR3 length equals 17 residues. Trimming at V came to 3 bases and at J to 7 bases, leaving 10 bases not matched to a gene. Written as DNA, the CDR3 is TGCGCCAGCAGCCACGCCCCGGGACAGGGGGCGAAAAATGAGCAGTTCTTC. It yields the protein CASSHAPGQGAKNEQFF.